This record covers a single T cell receptor beta chain. Its antigen is still unknown. In TCRdb, the RT-PCR reads were re-called with MiXCR into one record per CDR3 protein. The sample lists around 540,000 distinct CDR3 sequences; 12% were seen once. These data originate in a study of response to subunit inactivated influenza vaccine. Notes on the study in general: T cells newly recruited by each seasonal influenza vaccination are few, the authors suggested.

The CDR3 sequence is 14 residues long. The V gene lost 5 bases and the J gene lost 5 bases, with 13 bases spanning the gap. The chain joins TRBV12-3 or TRBV12-4 to TRBJ2-1, with D tentatively TRBD1 (6 bases). The source of this sequence is a man aged 45-60 years who received an inactivated influenza vaccine. The sequencing used PBMCs from blood, collected on the day of vaccination. In DNA, the CDR3 is TGTGCCAGCAGTACCGGGACAACACACAATGAGCAGTTCTTC. Translating it yields CASSTGTTHNEQFF.